One and the same sample provided the 7 T cell receptor beta chains below, sequenced in a study of tumor-infiltrating lymphocytes in localized non-small cell lung cancer (dated by TCRdb to the early 2020s). Libraries came from the immunoSEQ multiplex PCR assay. TCRdb obtained this table from immuneACCESS and retained in-frame rearrangements with V and J assigned. These tables miss some clones; where compared with another copy, unresolved V genes account for less than half of the shortfall, and the remainder is unexplained. The sample table shows 20,000 to 25,000 clones, and approximately 80% are seen once. In total, the top ten clones hold 3% to 3.5% of the sample. The sequenced sample consisted of lung tumor tissue. These receptors were obtained from a human donor with non-small cell lung cancer.

The gene calls are TRBV4-2 and TRBJ2-1; 10 positions match TRBD2. CDR3 length equals 18 residues. After removal of 6 bases from V and 5 bases from J, the junction contained 16 bases not matched to a gene. Germline loops: CDR1 LGHNA, CDR2 YNFKEQ. The CDR3 sequence is CASSRVGPSGSKDNEQFF. For the CDR3, the DNA is TGTGCCAGCAGTAGAGTTGGGCCTAGCGGGAGTAAGGACAATGAGCAGTTCTTC.

A word on this clone: The limits of the CDR3 on the DNA are not certain, so only TCRdb's listed CDR3 is given. The chain recombines TRBV2 with TRBJ2-5; the table names TRBD2, a call not compared with the DNA. A total of 13 residues make up the CDR3, ends included. In germline, CDR1 is SNHLY, CDR2 FYNNEI. CDR3 in amino acids: CASILGTGGTQYF.

The gene calls are TRBV7-9 and TRBJ1-5; perhaps TRBD1 as D (6 bases). The CDR3 covers 17 residues. The V and J ends lost 1 base and 6 bases respectively, with 19 bases between them. Germline assignment: CDR1 SEHNR and CDR2 FQNEAQ (reference sequence). The CDR3 DNA is TGTGCCAGCAGCTTAGTGGGGGCAGGGGAATGGGGTCAGCCCCAGCATTTT. It specifies CASSLVGAGEWGQPQHF.

J is TRBJ2-3 and V is TRBV7-2, with a tentative D call TRBD2 (6 bases). V lost 1 base and J lost 0, with 8 bases in between. The CDR3 totals 15 residues. Germline V gene data show CDR1 as SGHTA and CDR2 as FQGNSA. CDR3: CASSLGGKSTDTQYF. As DNA, the CDR3 is TGTGCCAGCAGCTTAGGCGGGAAGAGCACAGATACGCAGTATTTT.

This chain joins TRBV5-4 and TRBJ1-2; D gene uncertain. The V gene lost 5 bases and the J gene lost 4 bases, with 12 bases spanning the gap. The germline V gene encodes CDR1 SGHNT and CDR2 YYREEE (reference sequence). The length of the CDR3 is 13 residues. CDR3 residues: CASSEDAIYGYTF. Here the CDR3 DNA reads TGTGCCAGCAGTGAGGACGCTATCTATGGCTACACCTTC.

This clone has a single count. This chain links TRBV4-2 with TRBJ1-1; D remains unclear. Germline V CDR1 and CDR2: LGHNA, YNFKEQ. This CDR3 has 12 amino acids. V lost 4 bases and J lost 3, with 6 bases in between. The CDR3 DNA is TGTGCCAGCAGCCCGGAGGACACTGAAGCTTTCTTT. Residues: CASSPEDTEAFF.

This clone was recorded a few times. V is TRBV18 and J is TRBJ2-1; D remains ambiguous. With 3 bases removed from V and 5 bases from J, the gap between germline ends came to 8 bases. The CDR3 spans 13 residues. The V gene's germline CDR1 is KGHSH and CDR2 LQKENI. Here the CDR3 reads CASSPNTDNEQFF. The CDR3 nucleotides are TGTGCCAGCTCACCGAACACTGACAATGAGCAGTTCTTC.